The 16 T cell receptor beta chains below were found in one sample sequenced in a study of graft-versus-host responses after intestinal transplantation. Sequencing was performed with immunoSEQ multiplex PCR; in TCRdb, only in-frame clones are kept and a portion is missing. The sample records tens of thousands of clones, about 94% being singletons. Their antigen targets remain unknown. The source was unstimulated CD8+ T cells sorted from spleen or lymph node cells, collected before intestinal transplant. These receptors were collected from a human donor who received an intestinal transplant.

The gene calls are TRBV27 and TRBJ1-2; maybe TRBD1 (6 bases). CDR1 and CDR2 from the germline V gene are MNHEY and SMNVEV (reference sequence). Trimming took off 6 bases at V and 2 bases at J, with 13 bases between the two ends. The CDR3 totals 14 residues. In nucleotides, the CDR3 is TGTGCCAGCAGCCGAGGACAGCTGAACTATGGCTACACCTTC. As protein: CASSRGQLNYGYTF.

The V gene is TRBV5-6, the J gene TRBJ2-1; the match to TRBD2 covers 14 bases. CDR1 SGHDT and CDR2 YYEEEE come from the germline V gene. Unmatched junction bases numbered 7, after V lost 5 bases and J lost 3 bases. The CDR3 has 17 residues. This chain's CDR3 is CASRYGLAGGGYNEQFF. CDR3 DNA: TGTGCCAGCAGATACGGACTAGCGGGAGGCGGCTACAATGAGCAGTTCTTC.

This clone was seen once. V and J are TRBV2 and TRBJ2-7; TRBD1 might be the D (6 bases). The length of the CDR3 is 18 residues. CDR1 is SNHLY, CDR2 FYNNEI, per germline. V was pared by 0 bases and J by 2 bases, with 20 bases between. The DNA of the CDR3 is TGTGCCAGCAGTGAAGCGCTTCTCGACAGGCTCAGCCCCTACGAGCAGTACTTC. Translating gives CASSEALLDRLSPYEQYF. Full variable domain (outside the CDR3, taken from reference TRBV2 and TRBJ2-7): EPEVTQTPSHQVTQMGQEVILRCVPISNHLYFYWYRQILGQKVEFLVSFYNNEISEKSEIFDDQFSVERPDGSNFTLKIRSTKLEDSAMYFCASSEALLDRLSPYEQYFGPGTRLTVT.

The chain uses TRBV5-4 and TRBJ2-2; 10 bases are shared with TRBD1. V was clipped by 5 bases and J by 3 bases; unmatched bases: 4. The germline gives CDR1 SGHNT, CDR2 YYREEE (reference sequence). The CDR3 covers 15 residues. The CDR3 coding sequence is TGTGCCAGCAGGCCCGGGACAGGGGACACCGGGGAGCTGTTTTTT. Encoded protein: CASRPGTGDTGELFF.

The chain joins TRBV4-1 to TRBJ2-5; 12 bases agree with TRBD2. Germline V gene lookup returns CDR1 MGHRA and CDR2 YSYEKL. V lost 1 base and J lost 4; bases outside the gene matches: 7. The CDR3 has 17 amino acids. The CDR3 loop is CASSQGLAGEMRETQYF. The CDR3 bases are TGCGCCAGCAGCCAAGGACTAGCGGGAGAGATGAGAGAGACCCAGTACTTC.

This chain links TRBV5-6 with TRBJ2-6, with D unclear. The CDR3 totals 19 residues. From germline, CDR1 is SGHDT and CDR2 YYEEEE. V lost 5 bases to trimming and J lost 0 bases, with 21 bases between them. The CDR3 sequence is CASSRTDGFLSSGANVLTF. CDR3 sequence (DNA): TGTGCCAGCAGTCGCACCGACGGCTTCTTAAGCTCTGGGGCCAACGTCCTGACTTTC.

The chain recombines TRBV27 with TRBJ1-1; 8 bases line up with TRBD1. The V segment lost 8 bases and the J segment 6 bases; nucleotides outside the gene matches: 2. The CDR3 length is 11 residues. Germline V gene sequence: CDR1 MNHEY, CDR2 SMNVEV (reference sequence). CDR3 sequence: CASQGASEAFF. In DNA, the CDR3 is TGTGCCAGCCAGGGGGCCTCTGAAGCTTTCTTT.

The J gene is TRBJ2-5, the V gene TRBV27; D is uncertain. The J call may be faulty, since TRBJ2-7 better matches the DNA end. The CDR3 extends over 15 amino acids. CDR1 is MNHEY, CDR2 SMNVEV, per germline (reference sequence). CDR3 protein: CASSLGGESPYEQYF. The CDR3 DNA sequence: TGTGCCAGCAGTTTAGGCGGTGAGTCCCCCTACGAGCAGTACTTC.

V and J are TRBV2 and TRBJ1-3; D unclear. With 6 bases removed from V and 4 bases from J, the gap between germline ends came to 19 bases. The V gene's germline CDR1 is SNHLY and CDR2 FYNNEI. This CDR3 is 16 amino acids long. The CDR3 sequence: CASRDWQSYSGNTIYF. The CDR3 DNA is TGTGCCAGCAGAGATTGGCAGTCATATTCCGGAAACACCATATATTTT.

The CDR3 nucleotides are TGTGCCAGCAGTTACCCCCCTAAGGCCGCCTGGGAGACCCAGTACTTC. Translating it yields CASSYPPKAAWETQYF. The chain uses TRBV6-6 and TRBJ2-5, with unresolved D. CDR3 size: 16 residues. Germline-derived CDR1 and CDR2 are MNHNY and SVGAGI (reference sequence). The germline V and J ends were trimmed by 2 bases and 5 bases, with 18 bases remaining between them.

The chain is built from TRBV28 and TRBJ1-1; possibly TRBD1 for D (5 bases). V was trimmed by 3 bases and J by 1 base, leaving 21 bases between them. Germline V CDR1 and CDR2: MDHEN, SYDVKM. The CDR3 has 18 residues. The CDR3 sequence is CASSFPTVREGKNTEAFF. The CDR3 DNA reads as TGTGCCAGCAGTTTCCCCACAGTGAGGGAGGGGAAGAACACTGAAGCTTTCTTT. The full variable domain, in which reference TRBV28 and TRBJ1-1 provide the parts outside the CDR3, is DVKVTQSSRYLVKRTGEKVFLECVQDMDHENMFWYRQDPGLGLRLIYFSYDVKMKEKGDIPEGYSVSREKKERFSLILESASTNQTSMYLCASSFPTVREGKNTEAFFGQGTRLTVV.

This chain connects TRBV15 to TRBJ1-5; the D gene is possibly TRBD1 (5 bases). V was trimmed by 5 bases and J by 3 bases, leaving 17 bases between them. The CDR3 is made up of 16 amino acids. Germline CDR1 LNHNV, CDR2 YYDKDF (reference sequence). The DNA for the CDR3 is TGTGCCACCAGCCCCCGCCCCATCGGGGCCAATCAGCCCCAGCATTTT. As protein: CATSPRPIGANQPQHF.

The genes are TRBV2 and TRBJ2-1; 11 bases are a match to TRBD2. The germline V gene encodes CDR1 SNHLY and CDR2 FYNNEI. The CDR3 extends over 18 amino acids. The V segment lost 5 bases and the J segment 1 base; nucleotides outside the gene matches: 10. CDR3 in amino acids: CASSSSPGLAASYNEQFF. The CDR3 DNA reads TGTGCCAGCAGTTCATCTCCGGGACTAGCGGCATCCTACAATGAGCAGTTCTTC. The full variable domain, with the rest looked up from reference TRBV2 and TRBJ2-1, is EPEVTQTPSHQVTQMGQEVILRCVPISNHLYFYWYRQILGQKVEFLVSFYNNEISEKSEIFDDQFSVERPDGSNFTLKIRSTKLEDSAMYFCASSSSPGLAASYNEQFFGPGTRLTVL.

The J gene is TRBJ1-2, the V gene TRBV4-3; no reliable D call. V gave up 0 bases and J gave up 6 bases, with 11 bases separating them. Germline V gene sequence: CDR1 LGHNA, CDR2 YSLEER. The CDR3 spans 14 residues. CDR3 sequence (DNA): TGCGCCAGCAGCCAAGATCGCGACTTGGATGGCTACACCTTC. As protein: CASSQDRDLDGYTF.

This clone came up once. The chain carries TRBV9 and TRBJ2-5; D gene uncertain. Germline CDR1 reads SGDLS; CDR2 reads YYNGEE. This CDR3 comprises 14 residues. Trimming stripped 0 bases from V and 4 bases from J, with 10 bases between. In DNA form, the CDR3 reads TGTGCCAGCAGCGTAGGGGATTTCGGAGAGACCCAGTACTTC. It encodes CASSVGDFGETQYF.

The chain joins TRBV5-6 to TRBJ2-7; 9 nucleotides align to TRBD2. The junction had 2 bases not matched to a gene; V was cut back by 3 bases and J by 1 base. CDR1 and CDR2 from the germline V gene are SGHDT and YYEEEE. This CDR3 comprises 14 residues. In DNA, the CDR3 is TGTGCCAGCAGCTCCGGACTAGCGTCCTACGAGCAGTACTTC. Translating gives CASSSGLASYEQYF.